The entry that follows covers one T cell receptor beta chain sequence. Its antigen is as yet unknown. It may be a read error: a sequence one base away is much more abundant. The data were obtained in a study of blood T cells in healthy people across ages. General study results and limits: The recorded TCR beta diversity per million T cells decreased in a roughly linear manner with age. Aged donors had fewer naive CD4+ cells and lower diversity than long-lived donors.

Next came a second PCR, run for roughly 6 to 11 cycles, which used a sample-barcoded 5' primer along with a J-beta primer mix. MiXCR, applied by TCRdb to the 5' RACE reads, yields one record per CDR3 protein. There are hundreds of thousands of distinct CDR3 sequences in the sample; 45% to 60% occur only once, and roughly 12% lies in the top ten. Each donor was a healthy Caucasian individual from Russia, aged about 6 to 95. The sequence was obtained from a woman older than 75 in good health. The sequencing sample was made of blood.

Written as DNA, the CDR3 is TGTGCCTGGAGAACCACGGGGCTAGCGGAAGAGGCCCAGTACTTC. It yields the protein CAWRTTGLAEEAQYF. V is TRBV30 and J is TRBJ2-5, with 7 bases aligning to TRBD2. Germline-derived CDR1 and CDR2 are GTSNPN and SVGIG (reference sequence). The CDR3 is 15 amino acids.